This note documents a single TCR beta chain sequence. What this receptor recognizes is not known. No base qualities exist here, and no much larger clone lies one base off it. The sample comes from a study of T cell changes during pregnancy in multiple sclerosis (dated by TCRdb to the late 2010s). With regard to the full study: The study looked at changes in the T cell repertoire across pregnancy in women with multiple sclerosis.

The germline V gene specifies MGHDK as CDR1 and SYGVNS as CDR2. Trimming takes 5 bases from V and 5 bases from J, and the germline ends sit 16 bases apart. From its cysteine to its phenylalanine, the CDR3 spans 16 amino acids. Of the read, only the CDR3 DNA is kept; its 48 bases are in frame from base 1. The method was the immunoSEQ multiplex PCR assay. This is the immuneACCESS table as TCRdb keeps it, with only in-frame sequences that have V and J called. A part of the clones is gone; compared with another copy, unresolved V genes explain less than half, and the rest is unexplained. In this sample the table shows approximately 21,000 clones, around four fifths of which occur a single time. The top ten clones comprise around 16% of the sample.

The sequenced sample was CD8+ T cells from peripheral blood mononuclear cells, obtained in the first trimester of pregnancy. The source of this sequence is a female donor in good health, enrolled as a control in a pregnancy study. The chain couples TRBV25-1 to TRBJ2-6; the D region possibly corresponds to TRBD1 (5 bases align). Here is the DNA: TGTGCCAGCAGTCAACCTGGACAAAGTCGGGCCAACGTCCTGACTTTC. This sequence encodes CASSQPGQSRANVLTF.